This T cell receptor beta chain was captured by sequencing in a study of PD-1 blockade in classical Hodgkin lymphoma. On this clone: Antigen specificity is unknown.

Exposure to brentuximab vedotin varied, and each patient had relapsed following autologous stem cell transplantation. Study-wide points: Diminished baseline TCR diversity has been reported in newly diagnosed patients relative to healthy donors.

The method was immunoSEQ multiplex PCR; TCRdb's version includes in-frame clones alone and lacks a portion of them. This sample has roughly 24,000 clones, with roughly 75% found just once. V gave up 6 bases and J gave up 3 bases, with 14 bases separating them. This CDR3 is built from 14 residues. Germline V lookup: CDR1 MDHEN, CDR2 SYDVKM. The chain is built from TRBV28 and TRBJ2-5; TRBD2 might be the D (6 bases). The material sequenced was peripheral blood mononuclear cells (PBMCs), taken before the second cycle of nivolumab. This receptor was taken from a human donor with classical Hodgkin lymphoma. The CDR3 reads CASSGGLGEETQYF. CDR3 bases: TGTGCCAGCAGCGGGGGACTTGGGGAAGAGACCCAGTACTTC.